The clone carrying this T cell receptor (beta chain) came up many times. The sample belongs to a study of blood T cells in healthy people across ages. The CDR3 is made up of 17 amino acids. J was trimmed by 0 bases and V by 5 bases; bases with no gene match: 11. Germline V gene data show CDR1 as DFQATT and CDR2 as SNEGSKA (reference sequence). Healthy Caucasian individuals from Russia aged about 6 to 100 were enrolled as donors. Then a second PCR, running roughly 7 to 11 cycles, was carried out with a sample-barcoded 5' primer and a J-beta primer mix. A template-switch adaptor containing 12 random nucleotides labeled each cDNA molecule. TCRdb reprocessed the 5' RACE reads with MiXCR, giving one entry per CDR3 protein. The sample lists about 1.7 million distinct CDR3 sequences, 28% occurring once.

Sequencing used blood. The TCR was taken from a woman aged 25 to 39 in good health. The chain employs TRBV20-1 and TRBJ2-4; 9 bases agree with TRBD1. CDR3 sequence reads: CSARGQGWGQAKNIQYF. The CDR3 DNA reads as TGCAGTGCTCGCGGACAGGGGTGGGGGCAAGCCAAAAACATTCAGTACTTC.